A selection of T cell receptor beta chains follows, all from one sample in a study of blood T cell repertoires in COVID-19. The table came from immunoSEQ multiplex PCR; TCRdb's copy has only in-frame clones and leaves some out. This sample carries about 330,000 clones, approximately 85% of them seen once, and the ten largest clones take roughly 7%. The specimen sequenced was peripheral blood. The receptors here all came from a human donor in a cohort sampled during active COVID-19. CDR3s include the opening cysteine and the closing phenylalanine or tryptophan. A D gene is named only where the DNA matches it firmly. The listing skips clone size in some rows; elsewhere it reads once, few, many or a size class.

D	size	V	J	DNA	CDR3
-	-	TRBV2	TRBJ1-5	TGTGCCTCCCGGGGGGGACCTTATAGCAATCAGCCCCAGCATTTT	CASRGGPYSNQPQHF
TRBD1	-	TRBV6-5	TRBJ2-7	TGTGCCAGCACTGCGACAGGGGGCTCCTACGAGCAGTACTTC	CASTATGGSYEQYF
-	-	TRBV5-1	TRBJ2-1	TGCGCCAGCAGCTTGGATATGGGGAGCTACAATGAGCAGTTCTTC	CASSLDMGSYNEQFF
TRBD1	-	TRBV9	TRBJ1-1	TGTGCCAGCAGCGTAGGGGACAGCCGTACTGAAGCTTTCTTT	CASSVGDSRTEAFF
-	-	TRBV24-1	TRBJ1-1	TGTGCCACCAGCAGGGGAGTGAACACTGAAGCTTTCTTT	CATSRGVNTEAFF
-	-	TRBV2	TRBJ1-3	TGTGCCAGCAGTGGGCAGCGGGGAAACACCATATATTTT	CASSGQRGNTIYF
TRBD1	-	TRBV6-5	TRBJ1-2	TGTGCCAGCACCCACACAGGGGTCTATGGCTACACCTTC	CASTHTGVYGYTF
TRBD1	-	TRBV7-8	TRBJ2-1	TGTGCCAGCAGCCCCCGGGACAGGGTCTACAATGAGCAGTTCTTC	CASSPRDRVYNEQFF
-	few	TRBV4-1	TRBJ1-5	TGCGCCAGCAGCCCGGACAAGCAACAGCCCCAGCATTTT	CASSPDKQQPQHF
TRBD1	-	TRBV18	TRBJ1-2	TGTGCCAGCTCAAGCCTGGGGGACAGCCGGGAAGGCTACACCTTC	CASSSLGDSREGYTF
-	-	TRBV5-4	TRBJ1-1	TGTGCCAGCCTCGGTTTGGGGGGAGGAATGAACACTGAAGCTTTCTTT	CASLGLGGGMNTEAFF
-	-	TRBV11-2	TRBJ1-6	TGTGCCAGCAGCTTGAGAGGGCGGCCCAATTCACCCCTCCACTTT	CASSLRGRPNSPLHF
-	-	TRBV12-3/TRBV12-4	TRBJ2-7	TGTGCCAGCAGCCGAGATACCTACGAGCAGTACTTC	CASSRDTYEQYF
-	-	TRBV24-1	TRBJ2-7	TGTGCCACCAGTGATGACAGTTACGAGCAGTACTTC	CATSDDSYEQYF
-	few	TRBV2	TRBJ1-1	TGTGCCAGCAGTGGGTCGAGAGACACTGAAGCTTTCTTT	CASSGSRDTEAFF
-	-	TRBV2	TRBJ2-7	TGTGCCAGCGTCGGTAGTGCAGGTAACGAGCAGTACTTC	CASVGSAGNEQYF
TRBD1	-	TRBV24-1	TRBJ2-1	TGTGCCACCAGTGACAGCCGGGACAGCGAATACAATGAGCAGTTCTTC	CATSDSRDSEYNEQFF
TRBD1	-	TRBV12-3/TRBV12-4	TRBJ2-7	TGTGCCAGCAGTCCGGGGACAGGCCGCGAGCAGTACTTC	CASSPGTGREQYF
-	-	TRBV15	TRBJ1-1	TGTGCCACCAGCAGAGGGGGGCGAACTGAAGCTTTCTTT	CATSRGGRTEAFF
TRBD2	-	TRBV18	TRBJ2-1	TGTGCCAGCTCACCACCGGGGACTAGGATTGGTGAGCAGTTCTTC	CASSPPGTRIGEQFF
TRBD1	-	TRBV3-1/TRBV3-2	TRBJ1-3	TGTGCCAGCAGCCATTGGACAGGGGTTGGAAACACCATATATTTT	CASSHWTGVGNTIYF
-	-	TRBV29-1	TRBJ2-7	TGCAGCGGCGGGACTGTCTACGAGCAGTACTTC	CSGGTVYEQYF
-	-	TRBV10-3	TRBJ1-5	TGTGCCATCAGTGTGGCCATCAATCAGCCCCAGCATTTT	CAISVAINQPQHF
-	-	TRBV15	TRBJ2-7	TGTGCCACCAGCAGAGATTGGCAGGCCTACGAGCAGTACTTC	CATSRDWQAYEQYF
TRBD1	-	TRBV5-1	TRBJ1-1	TGCGCCAGCAGCTTAGGGACAGCCGGTGAAGCTTTCTTT	CASSLGTAGEAFF
-	few	TRBV2	TRBJ1-5	TGTGCCAGCAGTGAAGCCGCGAGGGCCCAGCATTTT	CASSEAARAQHF
TRBD1	-	TRBV7-9	TRBJ1-4	TGTGCCAGCAGCCCTCTAATGGGCGGGACAGGTGAAAAACTGTTTTTT	CASSPLMGGTGEKLFF
-	-	TRBV12-2	TRBJ1-1	TGTGCAAGTCGCTTAGGGACACCCCTCAGGAACACTGAAGCTTTCTTT	CASRLGTPLRNTEAFF
-	once	TRBV5-5	TRBJ2-3	TGTGCCAGCAGCTCACTTGGGGGGACGCAGTATTTT	CASSSLGGTQYF
-	-	TRBV7-2	TRBJ1-1	TGTGCCAGCAGCTCACAGGATGTGAACACTGAAGCTTTCTTT	CASSSQDVNTEAFF
-	-	TRBV19	TRBJ2-6	TGTGCCAGTAGTATTGTTCTACTTTCAGGCTCTGGGGCCAACGTCCTGACTTTC	CASSIVLLSGSGANVLTF
TRBD1	-	TRBV7-8	TRBJ2-7	TGTGCCAGCAGCCTCTCTCCGGGACAGGGGGCTGCCGAGCAGTACTTC	CASSLSPGQGAAEQYF
-	once	TRBV5-1	TRBJ1-2	TGCGCCAGCAGCTCAGACATCAAGGGGGGCTACACCTTC	CASSSDIKGGYTF
TRBD2	-	TRBV12-5	TRBJ2-2	TGTGCTATCGAGGTGGACGGACTAGCGAACACCGGGGAGCTGTTTTTT	CAIEVDGLANTGELFF
-	-	TRBV30	TRBJ1-5	TGTGCCTGGAGGCAGGGGTTAAGCAATCAGCCCCAGCATTTT	CAWRQGLSNQPQHF
TRBD1	-	TRBV11-2	TRBJ1-1	TGTGCCAGCACTCCTGACAGGGGACATGGTGAAGCTTTCTTT	CASTPDRGHGEAFF
-	-	TRBV6-5	TRBJ1-1	TGTGCCAGCATAGGGGAGGGTATATTCAACACTGAAGCTTTCTTT	CASIGEGIFNTEAFF
-	-	TRBV5-6	TRBJ1-1	TGTGCCAGCAGCTATCGTCGGACAGCGAACACTGAAGCTTTCTTT	CASSYRRTANTEAFF
-	-	TRBV18	TRBJ2-7	TGTGCCAGCTCAATTACAGGGCGCGAGCAGTACTTC	CASSITGREQYF
TRBD2	-	TRBV5-1	TRBJ2-2	TGCGCCAGCAGCTTGAGAGCGGGGGGTTCCACCGGGGAGCTGTTTTTT	CASSLRAGGSTGELFF
-	-	TRBV7-2	TRBJ2-7	TGTGCCAGCAGCTCTCGGGGGAGGATCTACGAGCAGTACTTC	CASSSRGRIYEQYF
TRBD1	-	TRBV11-2	TRBJ2-5	TGTGCCAGCAGCTTAGGTTGGGTGGGGCAGGGGGCTAAAGCGGAGACCCAGTACTTC	CASSLGWVGQGAKAETQYF
TRBD1	-	TRBV18	TRBJ2-7	TGTGCCAGCTCCACAGGACAGGGGGCTATCTACGAGCAGTACTTC	CASSTGQGAIYEQYF
TRBD1	-	TRBV6-2/TRBV6-3	TRBJ1-5	TGTGCCAGCAGTTACAGACAGGGAACTCGCAATCAGCCCCAGCATTTT	CASSYRQGTRNQPQHF
-	-	TRBV29-1	TRBJ2-3	TGCAGCGTTGACGCGGGGGCCGCCGGGGTACGAGATACGCAGTATTTT	CSVDAGAAGVRDTQYF
-	once	TRBV6-5	TRBJ2-1	TGTGCCAGCAGGATCAGGGGTCCGACCTACAATGAGCAGTTCTTC	CASRIRGPTYNEQFF
TRBD2	-	TRBV19	TRBJ2-3	TGTGCCAGTAGTCCCCAGACTAGCGGGGGGGCAGATACGCAGTATTTT	CASSPQTSGGADTQYF